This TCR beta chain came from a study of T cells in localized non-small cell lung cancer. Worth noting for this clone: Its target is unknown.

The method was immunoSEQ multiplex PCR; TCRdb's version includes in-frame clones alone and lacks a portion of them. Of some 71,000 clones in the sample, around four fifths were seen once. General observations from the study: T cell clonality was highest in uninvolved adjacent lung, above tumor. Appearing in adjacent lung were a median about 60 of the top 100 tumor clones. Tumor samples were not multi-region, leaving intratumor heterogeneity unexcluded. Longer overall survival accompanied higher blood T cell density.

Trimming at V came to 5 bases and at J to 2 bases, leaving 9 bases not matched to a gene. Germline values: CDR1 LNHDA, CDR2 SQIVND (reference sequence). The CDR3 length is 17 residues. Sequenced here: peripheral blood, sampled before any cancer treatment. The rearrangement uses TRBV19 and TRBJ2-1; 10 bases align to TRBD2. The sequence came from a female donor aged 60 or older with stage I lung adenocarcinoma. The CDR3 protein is CASSLSGGAGTYNEQFF. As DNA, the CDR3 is TGTGCCAGTAGTTTGAGCGGGGGGGCTGGGACCTACAATGAGCAGTTCTTC. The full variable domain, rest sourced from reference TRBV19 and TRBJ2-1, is DGGITQSPKYLFRKEGQNVTLSCEQNLNHDAMYWYRQDPGQGLRLIYYSQIVNDFQKGDIAEGYSVSREKKESFPLTVTSAQKNPTAFYLCASSLSGGAGTYNEQFFGPGTRLTVL.